The 25 T cell receptor beta chains listed next were all sequenced from one sample in a study of cytomegalovirus exposure and HLA in healthy donors. A multiplex PCR was run with 60 Vbeta primers and 13 Jbeta primers. TCRdb's table, derived via immunoSEQ multiplex PCR, lists solely in-frame clones and lacks some. The repertoire has about 140,000 clones, approximately 82% of them found once; the top ten carry 3% to 3.5%. Input material: PBMCs. The origin of the receptors is a man aged 18 to 30 in good health and CMV-seropositive.

V is TRBV28 and J is TRBJ1-2; D is ambiguous. The V and J ends lost 7 bases and 4 bases respectively, with 19 bases between them. This CDR3 has 15 residues. Germline CDR1 and CDR2: MDHEN and SYDVKM. The CDR3 DNA follows: TGTGCCAGCATCATGACCTTGGAGCTTCCCTATGGCTACACCTTC. This translates into CASIMTLELPYGYTF.

The rearrangement joins TRBV28 to TRBJ1-4, with TRBD1 matching over 7 bases. Germline V gene lookup returns CDR1 MDHEN and CDR2 SYDVKM. The CDR3 sequence is 16 residues long. Trimming at V came to 5 bases and at J to 3 bases, leaving 9 bases not matched to a gene. CDR3 coding DNA: TGTGCCAGCAGTCTTCTCGACAGGGCGTCTAATGAAAAACTGTTTTTT. Translated, it gives CASSLLDRASNEKLFF.

A word on this clone: In the same sample, other DNA sequences code for this CDR3. This chain joins TRBV27 and TRBJ2-7; weak D call: TRBD1 (5 bases). Trimming removed 2 bases at V and 0 bases at J, with 5 bases between. The CDR3 covers 13 residues. Germline CDR1 is MNHEY and CDR2 is SMNVEV (reference sequence). The CDR3 nucleotides read TGTGCCAGCAGTTTAGACAGCTCCTACGAGCAGTACTTC. Amino acids: CASSLDSSYEQYF.

This chain uses TRBV5-8 with TRBJ1-2, with D maybe TRBD1 (5 bases). With 0 bases removed from V and 6 bases from J, the gap between germline ends came to 9 bases. The CDR3 has 13 residues. Germline assignment: CDR1 SGHTS and CDR2 YDEGEE. The CDR3 spells CASSLGGIDGYTF. CDR3 DNA: TGTGCCAGCAGCTTGGGGGGCATCGATGGCTACACCTTC.

The chain employs TRBV25-1 and TRBJ2-2, with 8 positions matching TRBD1. V lost 6 bases and J lost 3; bases outside the gene matches: 3. This CDR3 has 14 amino acids. Per germline, CDR1 MGHDK and CDR2 SYGVNS. For the CDR3, the DNA is TGTGCCAGCAGAGGACAGGGCGACACCGGGGAGCTGTTTTTT. Residues: CASRGQGDTGELFF.

This clone was seen a handful of times. The gene calls are TRBV19 and TRBJ2-1; tentative D call: TRBD1 (5 bases). Germline V gives CDR1 LNHDA, CDR2 SQIVND (reference sequence). V was trimmed by 2 bases and J by 4 bases, leaving 15 bases between them. The CDR3 totals 16 residues. CDR3 nucleotides: TGTGCCAGTAGTATAAAGGGGTCCTACCTTTACAATGAGCAGTTCTTC. Translated: CASSIKGSYLYNEQFF.

V and J are TRBV27 and TRBJ2-5, with D perhaps matching TRBD1 (6 bases). The V end lost 0 bases, the J end lost 0 bases, and 11 bases lay between the germline ends. The CDR3 has 16 residues. Germline assignment: CDR1 MNHEY and CDR2 SMNVEV (reference sequence). This CDR3 is CASSLSRGGNQETQYF. CDR3 DNA: TGTGCCAGCAGTTTATCGAGAGGGGGAAACCAAGAGACCCAGTACTTC.

The V call is TRBV11-3, the J call TRBJ1-4; possibly TRBD1 for D (5 bases). Germline CDR1 reads SGHNT; CDR2 reads YENEEA. The V end lost 1 base, the J end lost 5 bases, and 14 bases lay between the germline ends. CDR3 length equals 16 residues. As DNA, the CDR3 is TGTGCCAGCAGCTTAGCTCTTCGACAGCAAAATGAAAAACTGTTTTTT. Translating it yields CASSLALRQQNEKLFF. Complete variable domain (other parts from reference TRBV11-3 and TRBJ1-4): EAGVVQSPRYKIIEKKQPVAFWCNPISGHNTLYWYLQNLGQGPELLIRYENEEAVDDSQLPKDRFSAERLKGVDSTLKIQPAELGDSAVYLCASSLALRQQNEKLFFGSGTQLSVL.

This clone was detected only once. The V call is TRBV6-1, the J call TRBJ1-5; D not certain. Germline V gene lookup returns CDR1 MNHNS and CDR2 SASEGT. The CDR3 spans 13 residues. V lost 6 bases and J 4 bases, leaving 10 bases between the germline ends. Here the CDR3 DNA reads TGTGCCAGCAGCGCTGGGGAGAATCAGCCCCAGCATTTT. It encodes CASSAGENQPQHF.

This chain connects TRBV10-2 to TRBJ2-7; D perhaps matches TRBD1 (8 bases). This CDR3 region has 15 residues. The germline gives CDR1 WSHSY, CDR2 SAAADI. Trimming pared 1 base from V and 6 bases from J, leaving 16 bases between. In DNA, the CDR3 is TGCGCCAGCAGTGAGTGGGGGGGGACAGGTGCCGAGCAGTACTTC. Translated, it gives CASSEWGGTGAEQYF.

V gene TRBV4-2 combines with J gene TRBJ2-2, with TRBD2 matching over 7 bases. Trimming at V came to 1 base and at J to 3 bases, leaving 5 bases not matched to a gene. CDR1 is LGHNA and CDR2 is YNFKEQ in the germline V gene. The CDR3 covers 16 residues. Here the CDR3 DNA reads TGTGCCAGCAGCCAAGTACCCAGCGGGGACACCGGGGAGCTGTTTTTT. Protein product: CASSQVPSGDTGELFF.

The chain employs TRBV10-1 and TRBJ2-1, with 12 nucleotides matching TRBD2. V lost 5 bases to trimming and J lost 6 bases; unmatched junction nucleotides: 5. Germline CDR1 is WNHNN and CDR2 is SYGVQD (reference sequence). CDR3 size: 15 residues. The CDR3 nucleotides are TGCGCCAGCAGTCCCGGGACTAGCGGGCTCAATGAGCAGTTCTTC. Protein product: CASSPGTSGLNEQFF.

The V gene is TRBV2, the J gene TRBJ2-3; 8 bases line up with TRBD2. The CDR3 contains 16 residues. Germline CDR1 SNHLY, CDR2 FYNNEI. The V and J ends lost 0 bases and 4 bases, in that order; junction bases with no gene match: 6. The CDR3 sequence is CASSEAISGSADTQYF. CDR3 sequence (DNA): TGTGCCAGCAGTGAAGCGATCAGCGGGAGCGCAGATACGCAGTATTTT.

This clone appeared a few times. V gene TRBV5-1 combines with J gene TRBJ1-2, with 12 bases matching TRBD1. This CDR3 has 15 amino acids. V shed 4 bases, J shed 6 bases, and the junction held 7 bases outside the gene matches. From germline, CDR1 is SGHRS and CDR2 YFSETQ. As DNA, the CDR3 is TGCGCCAGCAGCACCTCCGGGACAGGGGGCGATGGCTACACCTTC. Its protein is CASSTSGTGGDGYTF.

The rearrangement joins TRBV6-1 to TRBJ2-1; 8 nucleotides agree with TRBD2. Germline V gene sequence: CDR1 MNHNS, CDR2 SASEGT. The CDR3 has 15 residues. With 6 bases clipped from V and 2 bases from J, the junction kept 6 bases outside the gene matches. The CDR3 is CASRLSGSPYNEQFF. The CDR3 region has the DNA TGTGCCAGCAGACTAAGCGGGAGTCCCTACAATGAGCAGTTCTTC.

The chain is built from TRBV5-4 and TRBJ2-5; 14 nucleotides agree with TRBD2. The trim removed 2 bases at V and 5 bases at J, leaving 5 bases unmatched. Per germline, CDR1 SGHNT and CDR2 YYREEE (reference sequence). The CDR3 runs 16 residues. The CDR3 nucleotides are TGTGCCAGCAGCTTTACGACTAGCGGGAGGGGGGAGACCCAGTACTTC. Translated: CASSFTTSGRGETQYF.

This sequence joins TRBV15 and TRBJ1-1; D gene ambiguous. V was pared by 1 base and J by 2 bases, with 8 bases between. Germline V gives CDR1 LNHNV, CDR2 YYDKDF (reference sequence). The CDR3 length is 14 residues. The CDR3 loop reads CATSRVGVNTEAFF. The CDR3 region has the DNA TGTGCCACCAGCAGAGTCGGGGTTAACACTGAAGCTTTCTTT.

The rearrangement joins TRBV6-5 to TRBJ2-5; possible D gene TRBD1, 5 bases. TRBJ2-7 matches the DNA end more closely, so the J call is doubtful. Germline V gene lookup returns CDR1 MNHEY and CDR2 SVGAGI. There are 15 residues in the CDR3. CDR3 amino acids: CASSYGRQGKNEQYF. For the CDR3, the DNA is TGTGCCAGCAGTTACGGTCGGCAGGGAAAGAACGAGCAGTACTTC.

The CDR3 reads CASSLGLAGGGNEQFF. The CDR3 DNA sequence: TGTGCCAGCAGCTTAGGACTAGCGGGAGGTGGGAATGAGCAGTTCTTC. This chain links TRBV7-9 with TRBJ2-1; 13 nucleotides line up with TRBD2. From germline, CDR1 is SEHNR and CDR2 FQNEAQ (reference sequence). This CDR3 spans 16 amino acids. Germline trimming cut 1 base from V and 7 bases from J; bases unmatched to any gene: 4.

This clone has just one count. This chain links TRBV5-6 with TRBJ2-7; perhaps TRBD2 as D (5 bases). V was clipped by 4 bases and J by 6 bases, with 17 bases between them. Germline CDR1 is SGHDT and CDR2 is YYEEEE. The CDR3 runs 14 residues. The DNA for the CDR3 is TGTGCCAGCAGCGGTCTGACGGGAAACTCCGAGCAGTACTTC. Amino acid sequence: CASSGLTGNSEQYF.

The table lists this clone with a count of one. The genes are TRBV6-5 and TRBJ2-7; a possible D gene is TRBD1 (5 bases). CDR3 size: 16 residues. Germline V CDR1 and CDR2: MNHEY, SVGAGI. Trimming pared 2 bases from V and 2 bases from J, leaving 16 bases between. CDR3 DNA sequence: TGTGCCAGCAGTTACCAGAACAGACAGCACCCCTACGAGCAGTACTTC. Encoded protein: CASSYQNRQHPYEQYF.

This clone was recorded once. The chain combines TRBV5-4 with TRBJ1-2, with 11 nucleotides matching TRBD1. The junction had 2 bases not matched to a gene; V was cut back by 0 bases and J by 4 bases. This CDR3 is 15 amino acids long. The germline gives CDR1 SGHNT, CDR2 YYREEE (reference sequence). The CDR3 DNA reads TGTGCCAGCAGCTTGGGGACAGGGGGCGCCTATGGCTACACCTTC. Translated: CASSLGTGGAYGYTF.

The chain couples TRBV11-3 to TRBJ2-1; TRBD2 matches 7 bases. The germline V gene encodes CDR1 SGHNT and CDR2 YENEEA. The CDR3 totals 15 residues. J gave up 5 bases and V 2 bases, and 6 bases lay outside the gene matches. CDR3 residues: CASSLTSVRNNEQFF. The DNA of the CDR3 is TGTGCCAGCAGCTTAACTAGCGTAAGGAACAATGAGCAGTTCTTC.

The V gene is TRBV19, the J gene TRBJ2-1; TRBD1 matches 7 bases. Germline assignment: CDR1 LNHDA and CDR2 SQIVND (reference sequence). J was trimmed by 3 bases and V by 7 bases; bases with no gene match: 9. CDR3 length: 15 residues. The CDR3 DNA reads TGTGCCAGTAACCCCGACAGGGTCTTCTACAATGAGCAGTTCTTC. Protein: CASNPDRVFYNEQFF.

The chain links TRBV7-8 to TRBJ2-2; TRBD2 matches 14 bases. The CDR3 covers 17 residues. Germline trimming cut 1 base from V and 5 bases from J; bases unmatched to any gene: 3. The germline V gene has CDR1 SGHVS and CDR2 FQNEAQ. The CDR3 reads CASSLGLAGGPTGELFF. In DNA form, the CDR3 reads TGTGCCAGCAGCTTAGGACTAGCGGGAGGGCCTACCGGGGAGCTGTTTTTT.